The following is a T cell receptor beta chain sequence with its context. This clone was observed a handful of times. Which antigen it targets is not known. No much larger clone is present one base from it, and per-base qualities are unavailable. The CDR3 runs 17 amino acids, cysteine and phenylalanine included. Only the CDR3 region is kept as DNA, spanning 51 bases read in frame from base 1. Trimming leaves V shorter by 4 bases and J shorter by 1 base, with the junction holding 6 bases beyond the gene matches. CDR1 and CDR2 (SGDLS, YYNGEE) derive from the germline V gene. Library creation used the immunoSEQ multiplex PCR assay. For the multiplex PCR, a mixture combining 60 forward primers for TCR Vbeta segments and 13 reverse primers for TCR Jbeta segments was used. The CDR3 region of rearranged TCR beta genes was amplified from genomic DNA by a multiplex PCR assay. Amplified TCR beta libraries were sequenced as 87-base-pair reads on the Illumina HiSeq System. Concerning the study's data processing: A later analysis counted approximately 74 million unique TCR beta chains across the 650 to 800 repertoires, and some 11 million of these chains were shared by at least two donors. Raw reads were error-corrected and collapsed into unique sequences by a nearest-neighbor algorithm in which closely related sequences were merged to remove PCR and sequencing errors. V, D and J gene segments were assigned by aligning CDR3 sequences to IMGT reference sequences. For a sequence to be retained, a match of at least six nucleotides was required to both a V gene segment and a J gene segment. Rearrangements were called productive when the CDR3 lacked stop codons and stayed in frame with V and J; all others were non-productive. Following IMGT convention, CDR3 was defined as the stretch from the second conserved V-encoded cysteine up to the conserved J-encoded phenylalanine. The earlier analysis of a few hundred of the donors excluded any sequence lacking an unambiguous match to a single V gene segment. In an earlier analysis of almost 600 of the donors, a V segment was called functional when productive rearrangements were above 56.7%, and segregating when the standard deviation between donors exceeded 5%. A statistical classification framework was built for diagnosing cytomegalovirus status from the catalog of TCR beta chain sequences. In a later analysis, TCR nucleotide sequences were compared against IMGT/GENE-DB human TR gene sequences so that V and J genes could be assigned. The TCRdist pipeline was used in a later analysis to assign CDR3 sequences and most-parsimonious VDJ recombination scenarios. In a later analysis, each TCR beta chain was defined by its CDR3 amino acid sequence together with its V-gene family, and reads lacking a unique V-gene family were excluded. A later analysis removed 592 highly shared, low-generation-probability nucleotide sequences to deal with suspected cross-contamination and a sequencing artifact. A later analysis calculated a clonal expansion index for each public chain from normalized within-repertoire ranks of inferred template counts. In a later analysis, generation probabilities were computed with a VDJ recombination model fitted to out-of-frame rearrangements, and the resulting probabilities were checked against IGoR. In a later analysis, hypergeometric tests were used to score TCR-TCR, TCR-HLA and TCR-CMV co-occurrence, with a repertoire-size bias correction applied to TCR pairs. In a later analysis, false discovery rates were estimated by permuting HLA or CMV assignments 20 times. In a later analysis, co-occurring TCRs were grouped using DBSCAN, with TCRdist sequence similarity added in when clustering inside HLA-allele-positive subsets. Repertoires with fewer than 30,000 or more than 120,000 public chains were left out of co-occurrence clustering, as were about 5 repertoires with anomalous nucleotide sharing. Imported from immuneACCESS, the table was reduced by TCRdb to in-frame sequences with V and J called. These copies leave out some clones; in studies compared against another copy, an unresolved V gene accounts for under half, and the cause of the remainder is not known. That table furnishes V, J and clone size, whereas the DNA furnished D and trimming. Across this sample there are 130,000 or so clones, with around 80% seen only once. The biggest ten clones account for 5% to 5.5% of the sample.

This sample was included in a study of cytomegalovirus exposure and HLA in healthy donors (TCRdb year 2017). With regard to the full study: According to an earlier analysis of 587 of the donors, about 179 million T cells yielded some 110 million unique TCR beta sequences and less than 300 Gb of sequence data. Roughly 290 gigabases of sequencing data and around 85 million unique TCR sequences made up an early release that covered some 640 HLA-typed donors. The genetic ancestry cluster associated with self-reported Caucasian donors included 65% to 90% of the roughly 400 genotyped donors. The study aimed to test whether cataloging public T cell receptors could reveal signatures of past pathogen exposure. The study profiled the T cell repertoires of 500 to 800 subjects by immunosequencing and related them to cytomegalovirus serostatus. A separate validation cohort of 100 to 150 different subjects was used in addition to the approximately 640-subject first cohort. The study combined high-throughput TCR immunosequencing, statistical association of individual TCRs with disease status, and machine learning to predict cytomegalovirus infection status. A later analysis re-examined previously published TCR beta repertoires from about 700 donors and added high-resolution HLA genotyping to investigate patterns of TCR occurrence. Rather than using new phenotypic data, the later analysis identified candidate immune exposures from TCR beta sequences and from how often those sequences occurred across donors. To decide whether each TCR beta V gene segment behaved as functional or pseudogenic, an earlier analysis of approximately 590 of the donors relied on high-throughput TCR beta sequencing. Alongside the repertoire data, information on donor age, sex, ethnicity and CMV serostatus was compiled. Genome-wide SNP genotypes for about 55% of the roughly 670 donors were used in a later genetic analysis, which treated that subset as a discovery cohort. All discovery cohort repertoires had been generated using a single sequencing platform. Both class I and class II loci were covered by HLA typing, at four-digit resolution. Typing coverage differed by locus: A, B, C, DRB1 and DQB1 were typed in roughly 620-630 donors, DQA1 in 522, DPA1 in 600 to 610, and DPB1 in 472. A handful of DR-DQ haplotypes were handled as single units for association and clustering because linkage in the cohort was strong. Across roughly 420 genotyped donors of the cohort, an average of approximately 240,000 unique TCR beta nucleotide sequences per donor were sequenced, and approximately 19% of those sequences were non-productive. Here is what the overall study found, with its caveats: In a later genetic analysis, fewer N-insertions in productive TCRs were reported among donors in an Asian-associated ancestry cluster than the approximately 630-donor mean. In a later analysis, the rate of TCR association differed among HLA loci, with DRB1 alleles having the most associated TCRs and HLA-C alleles having the fewest. A cluster of highly shared sequence variants was judged likely to represent a technical artifact of the sequencing pipeline. Because the 87-base-pair reads could not distinguish some IMGT-functional V segments, including TRBV6-2 and TRBV6-3, those segments were excluded. Presence/absence analyses assumed roughly uniform sequencing depth across donors, an assumption that may not hold. The classifier was reported to diagnose cytomegalovirus status with high specificity and sensitivity in both the original cohort and the validation cohort. Immune exposure information for the cohort was limited to CMV serostatus. Linkage disequilibrium might explain the correlated functional status among segregating V segments, but an unknown experimental factor could not be ruled out. In a later analysis, several top co-occurrence clusters were reported to appear linked to parvovirus B19, influenza, CMV and Epstein-Barr virus. Three of the identified cytomegalovirus-associated TCR beta chains were confirmed in vitro to be specific for cytomegalovirus antigens. HLA typing was unavailable for some donors at each locus, so association tests used only the typed subset. In the study, some 160 TCR beta chains were listed as associated with cytomegalovirus. In a later genetic analysis, a missense DCLRE1C variant was associated with V-gene and J-gene trimming of TCR beta chains, and the association was replicated in an independent cohort. A further reported finding was that TCR beta sequences accurately predicted the HLA-A and HLA-B alleles for most subjects in the first cohort. In an earlier analysis of a few hundred of the donors, most TCR beta V segments were observed in productive rearrangements about 87% or about 30% of the time, broadly matching IMGT annotations. Compared with equally common non-associated chains, HLA-associated TCR beta chains in a later analysis were more clonally expanded and had lower generation probabilities. In this cohort, only TCR beta chains were sequenced, and detectable features were limited by the absence of alpha or paired-chain data. Because counts were too low, roughly 18 rarely observed V segments, including chromosome 9 orphons, were left out of the earlier analysis of about 620 of the donors. Most CMV-associated TCR beta chains appeared to be HLA-restricted in a later analysis, and the HLA associations seemed to be driven largely by CMV exposure. Assigning TCR associations to individual alleles was difficult when HLA alleles, especially DR and DQ, strongly co-occurred. The authors suggested that the approach could potentially be extended to other disease states and immunological phenotypes. In a later analysis, 16,951 TCR beta sequences were associated with specific HLA alleles at a false discovery rate of 0.05. Across donors, most TCR sequences were observed very rarely, whereas some public TCRs were present in many individuals.

The cohort consisted of hundreds of healthy bone marrow donors. At the time of sampling, all cohort members were nominally healthy, though unrecorded immune exposures were likely present. The donor was CMV seronegative and belonged to the group of 350 to 400 seronegative cohort members. A peripheral blood sample was collected from each donor, and TCR beta sequencing was performed on peripheral blood mononuclear cells. The Qiagen DNeasy Blood Extraction Kit was used to extract genomic DNA from the blood cell samples. The sequence came from a man aged 25 to 40 in good health and CMV-seronegative. The sequenced sample consisted of PBMCs. The rearranged chain carries TRBV9 and TRBJ2-5, with 14 junctional bases fitting TRBD2. The DNA is TGTGCCAGCAGCCCCGGGACTAGCGGGGGTACCCAAGAGACCCAGTACTTC. This encodes CASSPGTSGGTQETQYF.